The rows below give T cell receptor beta chains drawn from one sample of a study of T cell repertoires in cytomegalovirus infection. TCRdb analysed the reads with MiXCR anew, one entry per CDR3 protein. The sample carries hundreds of thousands of distinct CDR3 sequences, 17% recorded once. The sample taken for sequencing was PBMCs. The receptors were gathered from a human donor in good health (CMV status not recorded). Some clones in this sample may be carry-over from other donors' samples. Each CDR3 is given with its conserved first and last residue. The order of the fields is D gene, clone size, J gene, V gene, CDR3 DNA, CDR3 protein. The D gene is left open where the match is weak. Clone size is not always given. Where it is, it says once, few, many or a class for expanded clones.

>TRBD2|few|TRBJ2-1|TRBV4-1
TGCGCCAGCAGCCAAGGACTAGCGGGCTCCTACAATGAGCAGTTCTTC
CASSQGLAGSYNEQFF
>NA|many|TRBJ2-7|TRBV12-3/TRBV12-4
TGTGCCAGCAGCCGATTGGGACACCTCTACGAGCAGTACTTC
CASSRLGHLYEQYF
>NA|few|TRBJ1-4|TRBV28
TGTGCCAGCAAAGGGGTCGGGGAAAAACTGTTTTTT
CASKGVGEKLFF
>NA|NA|TRBJ1-1|TRBV19
TGTGCCAGTAGACCGCCACGGAGGGGGGCAGGCGCTGAAGCTTTCTTT
CASRPPRRGAGAEAFF
>TRBD1|many|TRBJ2-3|TRBV6-1
TGTGCCAGCAAAAAACCGGGACAGGGACACACAGATACGCAGTATTTT
CASKKPGQGHTDTQYF
>NA|NA|TRBJ1-3|TRBV4-3
TGCGCCAGCAGCCGCCACCCCCCCGGGGAGGTCGGAAACACCATATATTTT
CASSRHPPGEVGNTIYF
>NA|few|TRBJ1-1|TRBV27
TGTGCCAGCAGTTTAAAACTCTGGGCCACCCCAGCTTTCTTT
CASSLKLWATPAFF
>TRBD2|NA|TRBJ2-3|TRBV20-1
TGCAGTGCTACTAGCGGGACAAAGGATACGCAGTATTTT
CSATSGTKDTQYF
>TRBD2|few|TRBJ2-5|TRBV20-1
TGCAGTGCTAGAGTGGGGAGCGGGGGGGCCGAGACCCAGTACTTC
CSARVGSGGAETQYF
>TRBD1|many|TRBJ2-6|TRBV28
TGTGCCAGCAGCCCACGACAGGGGTCAAGCTCTGGGGCCAACGTCCTGACTTTC
CASSPRQGSSSGANVLTF
>NA|NA|TRBJ1-3|TRBV28
TGTGCCAGCAGTTATCCCGGGTCCACGGACACCATATATTTT
CASSYPGSTDTIYF
>NA|NA|TRBJ2-7|TRBV2
TGTGCCAGCACCGGGGGCAGGGTCTACGAGCAGTACTTC
CASTGGRVYEQYF
>NA|few|TRBJ1-1|TRBV6-5
TGTGCCAGCAGTTTGTCGGGGCGCATGAACACTGAAGCTTTCTTT
CASSLSGRMNTEAFF
>TRBD1|few|TRBJ1-4|TRBV29-1
TGCAGCGCCCGACAGGGAACGGTGGAAAAACTGTTTTTT
CSARQGTVEKLFF
>TRBD1|many|TRBJ2-3|TRBV11-2
TGTGCCAGCAGCTTACCTCGAAGGACAGGGCATATTAAGTATTTT
CASSLPRRTGHIKYF
>NA|few|TRBJ2-5|TRBV28
TGTGCCAGCAGTGGGGACACTATGTACCAAGAGACCCAGTACTTC
CASSGDTMYQETQYF
>NA|many|TRBJ1-6|TRBV6-5
TGTGCCAGCAGTTACTCGCGGGGGACGGCCAATTCACCCCTCCACTTT
CASSYSRGTANSPLHF
>TRBD1|few|TRBJ1-1|TRBV11-2
TGTGCCAGCAGCTCAACACGACAGGGGAACACTGAAGCTTTCTTT
CASSSTRQGNTEAFF
>NA|many|TRBJ2-7|TRBV5-1
TGCGCCAGCAGCACCCCGGGACAAGGGATTTCCTACGAGCAGTACTTC
CASSTPGQGISYEQYF
>NA|NA|TRBJ2-4|TRBV28
TGTGCCATTACAACAGGGCGAGGCGGGAACATTCAGTACTTC
CAITTGRGGNIQYF
>TRBD1|NA|TRBJ2-3|TRBV5-8
TGTGCCAGCAGCGATGGGACAGTTAGCACAGATACGCAGTATTTT
CASSDGTVSTDTQYF
>NA|NA|TRBJ2-5|TRBV7-9
TGTGCCAGCAGCCCTCCCGGGACACGCCCCCAAGAGACCCAGTACTTC
CASSPPGTRPQETQYF
>NA|many|TRBJ1-2|TRBV6-1
TGTGCCAGCAGGTCGACAGGCGGCTATGGCTACACCTTC
CASRSTGGYGYTF
>NA|many|TRBJ2-7|TRBV7-2
TGTGCCAGCAGCTCCGGGGTCGCCGAGCAGTACTTC
CASSSGVAEQYF